What follows is one TCR beta chain and its context. The data were taken from a study of shared clonotypes between healthy human individuals. Study as a whole: The plates for each donor numbered three CD4 naive, three CD4 memory, two CD8 naive and one CD8 memory.

TCRdb's table, derived via immunoSEQ multiplex PCR, lists solely in-frame clones and lacks some. The sample has 2 million to 2.5 million clones, 85% to 95% seen once; the top ten hold around 0.4%. From germline, CDR1 is MDHEN and CDR2 SYDVKM. The CDR3 sequence is 15 residues long. With 6 bases clipped from V and 5 bases from J, the junction kept 13 bases outside the gene matches. V and J are TRBV28 and TRBJ2-7, with 7 bases matching TRBD1. The material sequenced was naive CD4+ T cells from PBMCs. Subset defined: CD45RA+ positively selected. This clonotype was obtained from a man younger than 35 in good health. Some clones in this sample may be carry-over from other donors' samples. Written as DNA, the CDR3 is TGTGCCAGCAGAGTAAGACAGGGTACTTTCCACGAGCAGTACTTC. Its translation: CASRVRQGTFHEQYF.